Below are 4 T cell receptor beta chains sequenced from a single sample in a study of identical twins. TCRdb processed the 5' RACE reads anew with MiXCR; each CDR3 protein has one entry. The sample has around 480,000 distinct CDR3 sequences; roughly an eighth are singletons. The same data also went into a second study, on yellow fever vaccine responses in identical twins.

Sample: CD4+ T cells sorted from blood. The source of these receptors is a woman under 30 in good health.

The V gene is TRBV29-1, the J gene TRBJ2-7, with D unclear. Germline values: CDR1 SQVTM, CDR2 ANQGSEA. With 0 bases removed from V and 6 bases from J, the gap between germline ends came to 21 bases. The CDR3 consists of 16 residues. CDR3 amino acids: CSVEDKSAYLRREQYF. CDR3 bases: TGCAGCGTTGAAGATAAATCGGCTTACCTACGCCGCGAGCAGTACTTC.

The CDR3 region has the DNA TGTGCCAGCAGCTTGGACAGAACAGGGAGCTCCTATAATTCACCCCTCCACTTT. Translating gives CASSLDRTGSSYNSPLHF. V is TRBV11-1 and J is TRBJ1-6; the D gene is possibly TRBD1 (6 bases). Germline CDR1 is SGHAT and CDR2 is FQDESV (reference sequence). This CDR3 region has 18 residues. The V end lost 3 bases, the J end lost 0 bases, and 15 bases lay between the germline ends.

This clonotype has only a few counts. The V and J genes are TRBV6-1 and TRBJ2-7; TRBD1 aligns across 8 bases. V dropped 3 bases and J dropped 4; count of bases not matched to a gene: 17. Per the germline V gene, CDR1 is MNHNS and CDR2 is SASEGT. The CDR3 is 18 amino acids. As DNA, the CDR3 is TGTGCCAGCAGTGATTTTCTCTCCGCCCGACAGGGGATATACGAGCAGTACTTC. Its translation: CASSDFLSARQGIYEQYF.

A few counts support this clonotype. The rearrangement joins TRBV5-1 to TRBJ2-1, with D possibly being TRBD1 (6 bases). The CDR3 has 14 residues. Trimming removed 0 bases from V and 8 bases from J, with 12 bases in between. Germline V gene lookup returns CDR1 SGHRS and CDR2 YFSETQ. The CDR3 is CASSLGDKLDEQFF. The CDR3 region has the DNA TGCGCCAGCAGCTTGGGGGACAAGTTGGATGAGCAGTTCTTC.